Many counts were recorded for the clone carrying this T cell receptor beta chain. This entry is derived from a study of neurological immune-mediated disorders. The cDNA was synthesized by 5'RACE incorporating 10-nucleotide random UMIs. Every sequencing run produced over 170 million TCR-beta sequences that came from 15-18 subjects. MiXCR, applied by TCRdb to the 5' RACE reads, yields one record per CDR3 protein. Of fewer than 60,000 distinct CDR3 sequences listed, around 13% are singletons. Trimming took off 6 bases at V and 3 bases at J, with 18 bases between the two ends. The germline V gene has CDR1 MNHEY and CDR2 SVGAGI. The CDR3 covers 15 residues. Time point defined: longitudinal time-point 2. PBMCs stored at -80 C, numbering 2 million, were the origin of the unsorted libraries.

The rearrangement joins TRBV6-5 to TRBJ2-7; perhaps TRBD1 as D (6 bases). What was sequenced was PBMCs. This clonotype originated in a male donor with HTLV-1-associated myelopathy (HAM/TSP). CDR3 nucleotides: TGTGCCAGCAGGTCCTCGGGTCAGGGGTACTACGAGCAGTACTTC. This translates into CASRSSGQGYYEQYF.